The rows below give T cell receptor beta chains drawn from one sample of a study of blood T cell repertoires in COVID-19. Measured with immunoSEQ multiplex PCR; TCRdb has only the in-frame clones, and not every one. Of about 500,000 clones listed, 70% to 90% were seen once; the top ten hold roughly 7.3%. The sample comprised peripheral blood. Source of these receptors: a woman in her forties or fifties with COVID-19, enrolled during active disease. Each CDR3 is given with its conserved first and last residue.

J gene,V gene,CDR3 protein
TRBJ1-3,TRBV9,CASSVLAGDGNTIYF
TRBJ1-3,TRBV6-5,CASSRGSGNTIYF
TRBJ2-5,TRBV30,CAWISSGQGLETQYF
TRBJ2-1,TRBV19,CASSTGTGNEQFF
TRBJ2-7,TRBV5-6,CASSGRGLEQYF
TRBJ1-1,TRBV28,CASSFGISNTEAFF
TRBJ1-2,TRBV30,CAWSVQRPTGNYGYTF
TRBJ1-2,TRBV27,CASSLRDRGDGYTF
TRBJ1-2,TRBV6-5,CASSMLRGSFYGYTF
TRBJ2-2,TRBV6-5,CASSYGTPNTGELFF
TRBJ1-1,TRBV20-1,CSASSRSNTEAFF
TRBJ1-2,TRBV2,CASSEGQDDGYTF
TRBJ2-2,TRBV24-1,CATSDPASDTGELFF
TRBJ2-5,TRBV29-1,CSVDAIAGAQETQYF
TRBJ1-2,TRBV6-4,CASSGERGPPRLYGYTF
TRBJ1-2,TRBV30,CAWSTGLNYGYTF
TRBJ1-1,TRBV7-2,CASSLSGGTEAFF
TRBJ1-2,TRBV20-1,CSASTALSPYGYTF
TRBJ1-2,TRBV9,CASSPAMGQGISSYGYTF
TRBJ1-2,TRBV10-3,CAISGPSGQGTHGYTF
TRBJ1-3,TRBV28,CASSLGGSGNTIYF
TRBJ1-1,TRBV11-2,CASSLDPGGRAEAFF
TRBJ1-1,TRBV4-1,CASSQGYRENTEAFF
TRBJ2-4,TRBV5-8,CASSQTGQTKNIQYF